Listed below are T cell receptor beta chains from one sample, sequenced in a study of blood T cell repertoires in COVID-19. Some clones are missing from TCRdb's copy, which holds only in-frame ones; the method was immunoSEQ multiplex PCR. The table includes approximately 110,000 clones, around 80% detected once. The sequencing input was peripheral blood. The origin of the receptors is a man in his 70s with active or convalescent COVID-19. Both conserved end residues are part of each CDR3.

V: TRBV5-1; CDR3: CASSFVSGLTYEQYF
V: TRBV6-5; CDR3: CASSYGRGQPQHF
V: TRBV10-3; CDR3: CAISEGTGTGELFF
V: TRBV14; CDR3: CASSQAGNEQFF
V: TRBV2; CDR3: CASSPARNEQFF
V: TRBV25-1; CDR3: CASSGFDGVGGELFF
V: TRBV19; CDR3: CASSIGGLSYEQYF
V: TRBV10-3; CDR3: CAISESGQGARNSPLHF
V: TRBV9; CDR3: CASSVVGTARGFGANVLTF
V: TRBV2; CDR3: CASRPGQGAWEAFF
V: TRBV2; CDR3: CASSQQGTHNEKLFF
V: TRBV7-9; CDR3: CASGTWDVGETQYF
V: TRBV27; CDR3: CASSLSALLGAPYEQYF
V: TRBV27; CDR3: CASSFQLATEAFF
V: TRBV28; CDR3: CASRLMGQGAFF
V: TRBV5-1; CDR3: CASSPTTGGLSGANVLTF
V: TRBV2; CDR3: CASSDWTGGEQYF
V: TRBV12-5; CDR3: CASAPVDGDTEAFF
V: TRBV9; CDR3: CASSFLAGGPDEQFF
V: TRBV2; CDR3: CASSDYKNTEAFF
V: TRBV27; CDR3: CARPDRGGQETQYF
V: TRBV19; CDR3: CASSKDQGYEQFF
V: TRBV5-1; CDR3: CASSPDRGINEQYF
V: TRBV6-5; CDR3: CASRPGPRNEKLFF
V: TRBV6-5; CDR3: CASRDTGYYGYTF
V: TRBV28; CDR3: CASSLFTSGQETQYF
V: TRBV12-5; CDR3: CASGSYRATRYEQYF
V: TRBV28; CDR3: CASSTNDRTYGYTF
V: TRBV5-6; CDR3: CASSSTGYHQPQHF
V: TRBV24-1; CDR3: CATSEAGALDEQFF
V: TRBV5-6; CDR3: CASSLGPLATNEKLFF
V: TRBV7-6; CDR3: CASSWDTNTEAFF
V: TRBV7-2; CDR3: CASSLSGRLSYEQYF
V: TRBV5-1; CDR3: CASSLEGLAMNTEAFF